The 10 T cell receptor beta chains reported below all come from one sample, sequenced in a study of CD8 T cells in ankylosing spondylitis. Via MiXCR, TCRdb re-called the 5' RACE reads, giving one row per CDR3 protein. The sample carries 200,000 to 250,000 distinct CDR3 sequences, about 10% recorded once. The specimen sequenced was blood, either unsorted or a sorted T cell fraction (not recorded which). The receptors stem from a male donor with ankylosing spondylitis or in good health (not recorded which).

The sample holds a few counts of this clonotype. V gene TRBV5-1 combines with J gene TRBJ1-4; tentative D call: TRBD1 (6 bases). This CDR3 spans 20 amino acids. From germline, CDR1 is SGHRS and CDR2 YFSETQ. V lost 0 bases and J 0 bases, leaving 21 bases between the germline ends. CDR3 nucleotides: TGCGCCAGCAGCTTGGGGGGGCGACATCTGTTTGGGGCAACTAATGAAAAACTGTTTTTT. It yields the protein CASSLGGRHLFGATNEKLFF.

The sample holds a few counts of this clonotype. The CDR3 sequence is CASSQFSTSGRYEQYF. CDR3 nucleotides: TGCGCCAGCAGCCAATTTTCGACTAGCGGGAGGTACGAGCAGTACTTC. The chain uses TRBV4-3 and TRBJ2-7; TRBD2 aligns across 13 bases. The CDR3 runs 16 residues. Germline values: CDR1 LGHNA, CDR2 YSLEER. Trimming cost V 2 bases and J 4 bases; bases outside gene matches: 5.

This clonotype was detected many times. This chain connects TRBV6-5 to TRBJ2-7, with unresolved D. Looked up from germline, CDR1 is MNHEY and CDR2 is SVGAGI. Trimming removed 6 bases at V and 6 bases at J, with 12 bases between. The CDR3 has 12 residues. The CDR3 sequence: CASSLPEGEQYF. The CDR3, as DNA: TGTGCCAGCAGCCTCCCCGAAGGCGAGCAGTACTTC.

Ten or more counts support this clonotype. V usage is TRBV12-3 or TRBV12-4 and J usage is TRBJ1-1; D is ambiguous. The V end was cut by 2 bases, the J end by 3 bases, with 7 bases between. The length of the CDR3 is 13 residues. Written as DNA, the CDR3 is TGTGCCAGCAGTTTATACGGCTACACTGAAGCTTTCTTT. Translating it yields CASSLYGYTEAFF.

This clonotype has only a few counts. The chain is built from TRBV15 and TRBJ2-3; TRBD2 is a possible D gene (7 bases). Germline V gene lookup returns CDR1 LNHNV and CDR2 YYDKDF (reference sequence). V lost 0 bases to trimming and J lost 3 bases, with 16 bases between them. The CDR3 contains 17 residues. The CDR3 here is CATSRDRWGGQTDTQYF. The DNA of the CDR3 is TGTGCCACCAGCAGAGATCGATGGGGGGGCCAGACAGATACGCAGTATTTT.

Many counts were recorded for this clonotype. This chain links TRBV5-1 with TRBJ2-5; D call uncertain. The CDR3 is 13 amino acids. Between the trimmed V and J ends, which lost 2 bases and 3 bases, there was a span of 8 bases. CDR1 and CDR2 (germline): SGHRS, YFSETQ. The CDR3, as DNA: TGCGCCAGCAGCTTTACAAACGAAGAGACCCAGTACTTC. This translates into CASSFTNEETQYF.

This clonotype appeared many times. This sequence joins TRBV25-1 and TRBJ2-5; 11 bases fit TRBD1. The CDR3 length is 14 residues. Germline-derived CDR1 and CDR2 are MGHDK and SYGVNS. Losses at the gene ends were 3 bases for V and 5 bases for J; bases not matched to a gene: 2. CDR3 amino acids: CASSEDRGHETQYF. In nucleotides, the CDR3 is TGTGCCAGCAGTGAGGACAGGGGGCACGAGACCCAGTACTTC.

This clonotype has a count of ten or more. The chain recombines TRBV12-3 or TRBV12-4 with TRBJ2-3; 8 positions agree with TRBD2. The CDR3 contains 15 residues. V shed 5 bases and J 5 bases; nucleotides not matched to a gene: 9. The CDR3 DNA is TGTGCCAGCAGTCCCCATAGCGGGACGCTAGATACGCAGTATTTT. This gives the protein CASSPHSGTLDTQYF.

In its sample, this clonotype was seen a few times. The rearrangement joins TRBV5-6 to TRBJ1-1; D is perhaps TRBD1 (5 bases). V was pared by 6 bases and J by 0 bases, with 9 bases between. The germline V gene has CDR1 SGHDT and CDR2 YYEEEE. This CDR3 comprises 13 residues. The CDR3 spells CASTDSMNTEAFF. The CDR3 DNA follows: TGTGCCAGCACCGACAGTATGAACACTGAAGCTTTCTTT.

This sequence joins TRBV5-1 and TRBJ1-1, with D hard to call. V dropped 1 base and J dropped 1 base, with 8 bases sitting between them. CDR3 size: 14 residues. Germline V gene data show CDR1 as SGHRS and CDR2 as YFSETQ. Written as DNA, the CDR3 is TGCGCCAGCAGCTTGACGGTAGGGAACACTGAAGCTTTCTTT. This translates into CASSLTVGNTEAFF.